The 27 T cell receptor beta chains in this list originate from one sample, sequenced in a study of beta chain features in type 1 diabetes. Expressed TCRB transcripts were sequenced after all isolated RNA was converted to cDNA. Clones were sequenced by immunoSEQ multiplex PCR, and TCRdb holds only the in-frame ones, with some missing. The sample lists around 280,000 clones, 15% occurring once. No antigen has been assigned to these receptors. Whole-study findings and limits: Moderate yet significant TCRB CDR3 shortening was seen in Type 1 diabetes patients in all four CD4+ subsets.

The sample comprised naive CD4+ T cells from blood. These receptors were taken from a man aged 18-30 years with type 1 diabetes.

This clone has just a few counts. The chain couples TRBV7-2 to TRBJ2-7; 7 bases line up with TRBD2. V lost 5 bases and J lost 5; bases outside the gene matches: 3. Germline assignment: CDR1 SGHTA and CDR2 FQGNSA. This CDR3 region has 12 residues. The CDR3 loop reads CASSLAGDEQYF. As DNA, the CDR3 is TGTGCCAGCAGCCTCGCGGGGGACGAGCAGTACTTC.

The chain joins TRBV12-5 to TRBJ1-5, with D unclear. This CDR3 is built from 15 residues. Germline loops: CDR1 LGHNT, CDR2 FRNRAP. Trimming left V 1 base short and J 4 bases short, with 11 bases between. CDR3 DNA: TGTGCTAGTGGTTTGGCGACCCTAGAGAATCAGCCCCAGCATTTT. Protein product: CASGLATLENQPQHF.

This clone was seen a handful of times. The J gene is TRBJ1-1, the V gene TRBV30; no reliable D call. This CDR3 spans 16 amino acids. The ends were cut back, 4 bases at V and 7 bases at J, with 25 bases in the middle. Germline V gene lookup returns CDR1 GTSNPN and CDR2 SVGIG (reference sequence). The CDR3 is CAWKGEGAPRDVEAFF. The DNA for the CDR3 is TGTGCCTGGAAGGGAGAGGGAGCCCCCCGAGACGTTGAAGCTTTCTTT.

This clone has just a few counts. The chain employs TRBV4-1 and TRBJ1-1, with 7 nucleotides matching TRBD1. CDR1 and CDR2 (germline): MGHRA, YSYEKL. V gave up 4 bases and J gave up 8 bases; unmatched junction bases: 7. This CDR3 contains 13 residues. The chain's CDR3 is CASSRGTEFEAFF. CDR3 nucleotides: TGCGCCAGCAGCCGGGGGACAGAATTCGAAGCTTTCTTT.

The DNA for the CDR3 is TGTGCCAGCAAGCCGGCAGGGGGCACGTACGAGCAGTACTTC. Amino acid sequence: CASKPAGGTYEQYF. The chain uses TRBV28 and TRBJ2-7, with 8 bases aligning to TRBD1. Trimming took 7 bases from V and 4 from J; bases not matched to a gene: 9. This CDR3 region has 14 residues. CDR1 MDHEN and CDR2 SYDVKM come from the germline V gene. Complete variable domain (other parts from reference TRBV28 and TRBJ2-7): DVKVTQSSRYLVKRTGEKVFLECVQDMDHENMFWYRQDPGLGLRLIYFSYDVKMKEKGDIPEGYSVSREKKERFSLILESASTNQTSMYLCASKPAGGTYEQYFGPGTRLTVT.

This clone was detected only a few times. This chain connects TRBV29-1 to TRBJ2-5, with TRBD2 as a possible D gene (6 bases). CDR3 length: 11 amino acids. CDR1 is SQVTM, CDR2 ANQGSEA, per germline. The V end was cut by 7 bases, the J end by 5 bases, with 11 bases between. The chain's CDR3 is CSALASETQYF. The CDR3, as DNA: TGCAGCGCACTAGCATCGGAGACCCAGTACTTC.

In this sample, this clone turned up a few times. CDR3 loop: CASSEGGGYGYTF. CDR3 coding DNA: TGTGCCAGCAGTGAAGGAGGGGGCTATGGCTACACCTTC. This chain links TRBV6-1 with TRBJ1-2; a weak D match, TRBD1 (6 bases). Germline V gives CDR1 MNHNS, CDR2 SASEGT. This CDR3 contains 13 residues. V lost 1 base and J lost 4, with 7 bases in between.

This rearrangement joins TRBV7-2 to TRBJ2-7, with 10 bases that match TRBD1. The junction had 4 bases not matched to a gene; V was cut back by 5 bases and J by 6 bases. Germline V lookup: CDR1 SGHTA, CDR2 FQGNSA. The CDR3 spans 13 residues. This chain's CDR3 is CASSVRDRGEQYF. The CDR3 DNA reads TGTGCCAGCAGCGTCCGGGACAGGGGCGAGCAGTACTTC.

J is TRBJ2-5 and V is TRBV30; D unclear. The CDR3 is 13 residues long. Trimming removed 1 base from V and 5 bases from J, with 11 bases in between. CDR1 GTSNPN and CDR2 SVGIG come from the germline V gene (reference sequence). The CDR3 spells CAWSDGVRETQYF. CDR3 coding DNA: TGTGCCTGGAGTGATGGCGTCAGGGAGACCCAGTACTTC. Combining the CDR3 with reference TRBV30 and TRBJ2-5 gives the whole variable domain SQTIHQWPATLVQPVGSPLSLECTVEGTSNPNLYWYRQAAGRGLQLLFYSVGIGQISSEVPQNLSASRPQDRQFILSSKKLLLSDSGFYLCAWSDGVRETQYFGPGTRLLVL.

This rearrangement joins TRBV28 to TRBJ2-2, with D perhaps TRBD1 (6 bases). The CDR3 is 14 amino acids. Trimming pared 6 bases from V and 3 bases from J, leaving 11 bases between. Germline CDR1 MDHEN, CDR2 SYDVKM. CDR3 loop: CASSLTGYTGELFF. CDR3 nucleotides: TGTGCCAGCAGCCTCACAGGGTACACCGGGGAGCTGTTTTTT.

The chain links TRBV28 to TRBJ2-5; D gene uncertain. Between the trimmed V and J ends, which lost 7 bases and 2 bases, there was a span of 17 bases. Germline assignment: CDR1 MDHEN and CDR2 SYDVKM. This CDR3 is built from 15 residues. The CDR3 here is CASTSLSAYQETQYF. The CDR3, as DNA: TGTGCCAGCACCTCTCTATCCGCGTATCAAGAGACCCAGTACTTC.

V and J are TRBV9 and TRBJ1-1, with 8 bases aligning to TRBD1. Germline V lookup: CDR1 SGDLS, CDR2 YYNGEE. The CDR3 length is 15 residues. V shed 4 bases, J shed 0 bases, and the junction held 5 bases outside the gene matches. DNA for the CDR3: TGTGCCAGCAGCCCAGGGGGCAGCATGAACACTGAAGCTTTCTTT. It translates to CASSPGGSMNTEAFF.

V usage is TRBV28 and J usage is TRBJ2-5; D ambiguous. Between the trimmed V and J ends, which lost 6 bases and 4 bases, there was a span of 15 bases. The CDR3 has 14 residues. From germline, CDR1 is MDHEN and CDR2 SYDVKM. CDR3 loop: CASSNSLAGETQYF. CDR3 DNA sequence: TGTGCCAGCAGCAACTCACTCGCCGGAGAGACCCAGTACTTC.

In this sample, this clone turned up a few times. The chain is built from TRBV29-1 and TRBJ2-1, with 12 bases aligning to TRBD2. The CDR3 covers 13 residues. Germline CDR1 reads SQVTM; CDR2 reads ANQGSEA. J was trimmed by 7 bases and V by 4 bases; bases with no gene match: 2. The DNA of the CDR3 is TGCAGCGTTGTCGGGACTAGCGGGAATGAGCAGTTCTTC. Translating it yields CSVVGTSGNEQFF.

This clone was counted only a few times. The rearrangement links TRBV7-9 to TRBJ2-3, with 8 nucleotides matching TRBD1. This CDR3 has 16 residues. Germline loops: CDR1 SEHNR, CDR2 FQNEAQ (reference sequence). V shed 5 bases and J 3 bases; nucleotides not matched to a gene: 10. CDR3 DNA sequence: TGTGCCAGCAGCCCCCGGACAGGGAAGAAGACAGATACGCAGTATTTT. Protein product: CASSPRTGKKTDTQYF.

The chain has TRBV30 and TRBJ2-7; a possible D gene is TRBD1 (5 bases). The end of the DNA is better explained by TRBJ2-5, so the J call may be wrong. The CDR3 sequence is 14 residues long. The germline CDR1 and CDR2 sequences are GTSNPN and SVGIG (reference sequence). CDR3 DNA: TGTGCCTGGAGTGTAGGGGCCCTGAGTGAGACCCAGTACTTC. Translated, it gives CAWSVGALSETQYF.

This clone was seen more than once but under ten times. CDR3 nucleotide sequence: TGCGCCAGCAGGTCGACACAGGGGGCACGGCAGCCCCAGCATTTT. As protein: CASRSTQGARQPQHF. This sequence joins TRBV4-1 and TRBJ1-5, with TRBD1 matching 9 bases. Germline lookup yields CDR1 MGHRA and CDR2 YSYEKL. The CDR3 sequence is 15 residues long. V dropped 6 bases and J dropped 7; count of bases not matched to a gene: 10.

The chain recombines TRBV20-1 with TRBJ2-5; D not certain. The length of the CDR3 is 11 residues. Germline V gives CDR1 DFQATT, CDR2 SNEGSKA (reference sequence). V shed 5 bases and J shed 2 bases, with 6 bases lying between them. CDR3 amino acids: CSAFRQETQYF. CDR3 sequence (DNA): TGCAGTGCTTTCCGGCAAGAGACCCAGTACTTC.

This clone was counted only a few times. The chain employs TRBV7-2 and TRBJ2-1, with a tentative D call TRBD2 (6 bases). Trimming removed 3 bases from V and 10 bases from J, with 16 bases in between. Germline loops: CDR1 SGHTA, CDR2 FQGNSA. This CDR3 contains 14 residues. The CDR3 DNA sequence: TGTGCCAGCAGCTTCACCGGGAGAGGGTCAGAGCAGTTCTTC. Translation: CASSFTGRGSEQFF.

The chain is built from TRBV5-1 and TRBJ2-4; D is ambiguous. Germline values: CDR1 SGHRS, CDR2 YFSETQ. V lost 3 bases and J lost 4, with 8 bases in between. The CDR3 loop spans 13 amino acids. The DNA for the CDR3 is TGCGCCAGCAGCTCGCAAACTAAAAACATTCAGTACTTC. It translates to CASSSQTKNIQYF.

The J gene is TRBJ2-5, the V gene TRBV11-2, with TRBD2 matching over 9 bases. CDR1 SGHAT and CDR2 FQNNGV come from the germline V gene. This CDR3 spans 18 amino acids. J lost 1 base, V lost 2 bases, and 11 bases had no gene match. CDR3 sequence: CASSLIVRGTSFQETQYF. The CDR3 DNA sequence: TGTGCCAGCAGCTTAATAGTTAGGGGGACTAGCTTCCAAGAGACCCAGTACTTC.

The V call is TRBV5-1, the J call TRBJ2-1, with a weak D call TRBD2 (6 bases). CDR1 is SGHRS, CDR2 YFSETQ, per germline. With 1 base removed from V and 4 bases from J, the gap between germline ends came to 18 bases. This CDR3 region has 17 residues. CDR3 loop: CASSLWASRRGYNEQFF. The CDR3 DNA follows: TGCGCCAGCAGCTTGTGGGCCTCTAGGAGGGGTTACAATGAGCAGTTCTTC.

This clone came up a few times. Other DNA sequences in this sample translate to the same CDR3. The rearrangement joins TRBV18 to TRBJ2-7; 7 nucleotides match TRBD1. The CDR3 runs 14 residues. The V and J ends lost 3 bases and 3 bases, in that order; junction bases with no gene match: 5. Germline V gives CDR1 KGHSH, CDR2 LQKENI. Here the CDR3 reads CASSPRDSHYEQYF. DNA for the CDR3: TGTGCCAGCTCACCCCGGGACAGCCACTACGAGCAGTACTTC.

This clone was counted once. CDR3 in amino acids: CAILDRDRYGYTF. CDR3 in DNA: TGTGCCATCTTAGACAGGGACCGCTATGGCTACACCTTC. The chain employs TRBV28 and TRBJ1-2; TRBD1 matches 7 bases. The trim removed 10 bases at V and 4 bases at J, leaving 9 bases unmatched. The CDR3 is 13 residues long. Germline V gives CDR1 MDHEN, CDR2 SYDVKM.

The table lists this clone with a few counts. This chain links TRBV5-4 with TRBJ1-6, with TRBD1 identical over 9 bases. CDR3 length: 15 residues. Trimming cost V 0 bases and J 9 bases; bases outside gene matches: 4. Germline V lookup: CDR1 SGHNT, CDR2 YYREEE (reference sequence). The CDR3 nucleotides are TGTGCCAGCAGCTTGGCAACAGGGGGCCGTTCACCCCTCCACTTT. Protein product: CASSLATGGRSPLHF.

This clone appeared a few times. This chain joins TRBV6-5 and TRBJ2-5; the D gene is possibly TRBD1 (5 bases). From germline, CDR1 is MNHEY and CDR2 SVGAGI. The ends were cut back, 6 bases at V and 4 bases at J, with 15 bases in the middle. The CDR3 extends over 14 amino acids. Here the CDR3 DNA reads TGTGCCAGCAGCTTACCGGGTCAGGGAGAGACCCAGTACTTC. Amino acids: CASSLPGQGETQYF.

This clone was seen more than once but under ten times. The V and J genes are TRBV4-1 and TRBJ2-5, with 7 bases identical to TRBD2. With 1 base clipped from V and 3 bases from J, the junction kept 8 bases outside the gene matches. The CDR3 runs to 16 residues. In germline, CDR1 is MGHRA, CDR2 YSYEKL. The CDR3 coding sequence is TGCGCCAGCAGCCAAGGACGGTTGGCGGGAGAAGAGACCCAGTACTTC. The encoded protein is CASSQGRLAGEETQYF.